The source of this T cell receptor beta chain is a study of long-term antiretroviral therapy in people with HIV. Study details: The earliest specimens came about a decade ahead of the 2015 immediate-ART recommendation.

Of note for this clone: Its matching antigen is unknown.

Study outcomes and limitations: Clonotypes expanded prior to ART showed repertoire dominance at all sampled time points. Against controls, HIV repertoires showed narrower ranges of CDR3 length.

Version v3.0 of the immunoSEQ assay was performed at survey level. Clones were sequenced by immunoSEQ multiplex PCR, and TCRdb holds only the in-frame ones, with some missing. The table includes 7,500 to 9,000 clones, around 84% detected once. The receptor was derived from a man aged 40-50 years with HIV. Sample: unsorted PBMCs, taken 0.6 years before starting antiretroviral therapy.

The CDR3 region is CASSQGAGGSYNEQFF. The CDR3 coding sequence is TGTGCCAGCAGCCAAGGTGCGGGGGGCTCCTACAATGAGCAGTTCTTC. The rearrangement joins TRBV4-2 to TRBJ2-1, with TRBD2 matching 8 bases. From germline, CDR1 is LGHNA and CDR2 YNFKEQ. This CDR3 region has 16 residues. After removal of 1 base from V and 0 bases from J, the junction contained 2 bases not matched to a gene.